The 27 T cell receptor beta chains below all came from one sample that was sequenced in a study of blood T cell repertoires in COVID-19. Repertoires were generated with immunoSEQ multiplex PCR, while TCRdb's copy carries only in-frame clones and drops some. The sample holds over 20,000 clones; roughly 80% are singletons and the top ten take 5.5% to 8%. Sequencing was done on a sample of peripheral blood. These TCRs come from a human donor in a cohort sampled during active COVID-19.

This rearrangement joins TRBV7-2 to TRBJ2-1; TRBD2 matches 8 bases. Germline V gene sequence: CDR1 SGHTA, CDR2 FQGNSA. Germline trimming cut 7 bases from V and 0 bases from J; bases unmatched to any gene: 5. The CDR3 is 15 residues long. This CDR3 is CASIRGGSSYNEQFF. The CDR3 DNA sequence: TGTGCCAGCATCCGGGGGGGGAGCTCCTACAATGAGCAGTTCTTC.

This sequence joins TRBV7-9 and TRBJ2-1, with D possibly TRBD1 on 6 matching bases. The CDR3 is 16 residues long. The V and J ends lost 3 bases and 5 bases respectively, with 17 bases between them. CDR1 is SEHNR, CDR2 FQNEAQ, per germline (reference sequence). CDR3: CASSLKGDGVNNEQFF. The CDR3 DNA reads as TGTGCCAGCAGCTTGAAGGGGGACGGGGTCAACAATGAGCAGTTCTTC.

CDR3 in amino acids: CASSPRRSTEAFF. The CDR3 DNA reads TGTGCCAGCAGCCCGAGGAGGTCTACGGAAGCTTTCTTT. The V and J genes are TRBV3-1 (or the pseudogene TRBV3-2) and TRBJ1-1, with D unresolved. From germline, CDR1 is LGHDT and CDR2 YNNKEL (reference sequence). CDR3 length equals 13 residues. V lost 4 bases, J lost 8 bases, and 14 bases lay in between.

Here the CDR3 reads CASSVLWNTGELFF. The CDR3 DNA follows: TGTGCCAGTAGTGTTCTCTGGAACACCGGGGAGCTGTTTTTT. The V gene is TRBV19, the J gene TRBJ2-2; D ambiguous. The V gene's germline CDR1 is LNHDA and CDR2 SQIVND (reference sequence). V lost 5 bases, J lost 1 base, and 8 bases lay in between. The CDR3 totals 14 residues.

This chain connects TRBV27 to TRBJ1-2; D possibly corresponds to TRBD1 (6 bases). Germline lookup yields CDR1 MNHEY and CDR2 SMNVEV (reference sequence). CDR3 length: 14 residues. V lost 6 bases and J lost 6, with 17 bases in between. CDR3 nucleotide sequence: TGTGCCAGCAGAATCGGGGGGGGACACCATGGCTACACCTTC. Translating it yields CASRIGGGHHGYTF.

J is TRBJ2-5 and V is TRBV7-6, with 9 nucleotides matching TRBD1. The length of the CDR3 is 15 residues. Germline trimming cut 5 bases from V and 5 bases from J; bases unmatched to any gene: 9. CDR1 is SGHVS, CDR2 FNYEAQ, per germline. CDR3 DNA sequence: TGTGCCAGCAGCCCGGGGACAGGGATCTATGAGACCCAGTACTTC. It is translated as CASSPGTGIYETQYF.

The CDR3: CASSSGQGTYEQYF. Here the CDR3 DNA reads TGTGCCAGCAGCTCCGGACAGGGTACCTACGAGCAGTACTTC. The V gene is TRBV7-9, the J gene TRBJ2-7; 8 bases are a match to TRBD1. V was clipped by 4 bases and J by 2 bases; unmatched bases: 4. The germline CDR1 and CDR2 sequences are SEHNR and FQNEAQ (reference sequence). This CDR3 comprises 14 residues.

The chain joins TRBV19 to TRBJ1-4; the match to TRBD1 covers 8 bases. This CDR3 has 12 amino acids. Germline V lookup: CDR1 LNHDA, CDR2 SQIVND (reference sequence). V was clipped by 6 bases and J by 11 bases; unmatched bases: 5. The CDR3, as DNA: TGTGCCAGTAGCCCACAGGGGGTGAAACTGTTTTTT. Translation gives CASSPQGVKLFF.

The chain couples TRBV10-3 to TRBJ2-7; 7 bases fit TRBD2. Germline-derived CDR1 and CDR2 are ENHRY and SYGVKD. The CDR3 runs 13 residues. V shed 8 bases and J 2 bases; nucleotides not matched to a gene: 6. The CDR3 loop is CAIRPSGTYEQYF. In nucleotides, the CDR3 is TGTGCCATCCGACCTAGCGGTACCTACGAGCAGTACTTC.

The chain joins TRBV4-1 to TRBJ1-4; D gene unclear. Germline CDR1 and CDR2: MGHRA and YSYEKL. CDR3 length equals 15 residues. The ends were cut back, 2 bases at V and 3 bases at J, with 10 bases in the middle. The CDR3 region is CASSQTSMANEKLFF. The CDR3 DNA follows: TGCGCCAGCAGCCAAACGTCTATGGCTAATGAAAAACTGTTTTTT.

J is TRBJ2-5 and V is TRBV3-1 (or the pseudogene TRBV3-2); 10 nucleotides agree with TRBD2. The CDR3 consists of 14 residues. V shed 4 bases and J 5 bases; nucleotides not matched to a gene: 4. Germline V lookup: CDR1 LGHDT, CDR2 YNNKEL (reference sequence). The CDR3 DNA reads as TGTGCCAGCAGCCTGGCTAGCGGGGGTGAGACCCAGTACTTC. Protein: CASSLASGGETQYF.

The genes are TRBV6-1 and TRBJ2-7, with TRBD2 as a possible D gene (5 bases). Trimming pared 4 bases from V and 2 bases from J, leaving 24 bases between. This CDR3 has 18 residues. CDR1 is MNHNS, CDR2 SASEGT, per germline. The CDR3 loop is CASSGRSSVRGSPYEQYF. The CDR3 DNA follows: TGTGCCAGCAGTGGAAGAAGCAGTGTCCGCGGGTCCCCCTACGAGCAGTACTTC.

The chain links TRBV18 to TRBJ2-1; 11 nucleotides align to TRBD2. This CDR3 is built from 19 residues. Germline V gene lookup returns CDR1 KGHSH and CDR2 LQKENI. Losses at the gene ends were 0 bases for V and 0 bases for J; bases not matched to a gene: 7. The CDR3 is CASSPPWASGGSSYNEQFF. The DNA for the CDR3 is TGTGCCAGCTCACCACCGTGGGCTAGCGGGGGGTCCTCCTACAATGAGCAGTTCTTC.

This clone was seen only once. The chain employs TRBV18 and TRBJ1-5; D ambiguous. Trimming took off 2 bases at V and 4 bases at J, with 9 bases between the two ends. This CDR3 region has 14 residues. Germline CDR1 KGHSH, CDR2 LQKENI. As DNA, the CDR3 is TGTGCCAGCTCACCAGTGGGCAGTAATCAGCCCCAGCATTTT. It codes for CASSPVGSNQPQHF.

This chain connects TRBV7-8 to TRBJ2-5; possible D gene TRBD1, 5 bases. V dropped 4 bases and J dropped 5 bases, with 17 bases sitting between them. The germline CDR1 and CDR2 sequences are SGHVS and FQNEAQ. The CDR3 sequence is 15 residues long. CDR3 protein: CASSSRPQGFETQYF. The CDR3 nucleotides are TGTGCCAGCAGCTCAAGACCCCAGGGTTTCGAGACCCAGTACTTC.

CDR3 sequence (DNA): TGTGCCAGCAGCTTAGATACATACGGGGGCACCGGGGAGCTGTTTTTT. This translates into CASSLDTYGGTGELFF. This chain joins TRBV11-2 and TRBJ2-2, with D possibly TRBD2 on 6 matching bases. Germline V gene data show CDR1 as SGHAT and CDR2 as FQNNGV. This CDR3 is built from 16 residues. V lost 0 bases and J lost 4, with 12 bases in between.

The chain couples TRBV30 to TRBJ1-5, with a tentative D call TRBD1 (5 bases). The germline V gene has CDR1 GTSNPN and CDR2 SVGIG (reference sequence). The V gene lost 2 bases and the J gene lost 4 bases, with 15 bases spanning the gap. The length of the CDR3 is 15 residues. The CDR3 protein is CAWSYGEGMNQPQHF. The CDR3 DNA is TGTGCCTGGAGTTATGGGGAGGGGATGAATCAGCCCCAGCATTTT.

This clone was detected only a few times. This sequence joins TRBV30 and TRBJ1-5, with D maybe TRBD1 (5 bases). The germline CDR1 and CDR2 sequences are GTSNPN and SVGIG (reference sequence). Deletions cut 3 bases from V and 0 bases from J, with 6 bases between. The CDR3 totals 13 residues. The CDR3 spells CAWSGGSNQPQHF. CDR3 coding DNA: TGTGCCTGGAGCGGGGGTAGCAATCAGCCCCAGCATTTT.

V gene TRBV11-2 combines with J gene TRBJ2-4; weak D call: TRBD1 (6 bases). V dropped 5 bases and J dropped 1 base, with 9 bases sitting between them. This CDR3 spans 14 amino acids. Germline V gene lookup returns CDR1 SGHAT and CDR2 FQNNGV. The CDR3 DNA is TGTGCCAGCAGCCAGGGGAGTGCCAAAAACATTCAGTACTTC. Amino acid sequence: CASSQGSAKNIQYF. Looking up the rest from reference TRBV11-2 and TRBJ2-4 gives the full variable domain: EAGVAQSPRYKIIEKRQSVAFWCNPISGHATLYWYQQILGQGPKLLIQFQNNGVVDDSQLPKDRFSAERLKGVDSTLKIQPAKLEDSAVYLCASSQGSAKNIQYFGAGTRLSVL.

This clone was detected once. The chain couples TRBV19 to TRBJ1-2; tentative D call: TRBD1 (6 bases). V lost 7 bases and J 8 bases, leaving 14 bases between the germline ends. Germline lookup yields CDR1 LNHDA and CDR2 SQIVND (reference sequence). The CDR3 loop spans 12 amino acids. CDR3 region: CASIGGLGGYTF. The CDR3 DNA reads as TGTGCCAGTATCGGGGGGCTAGGGGGCTACACCTTC.

The chain couples TRBV5-4 to TRBJ1-1; possible D gene TRBD1, 5 bases. CDR3 length equals 14 residues. Between the trimmed V and J ends, which lost 0 bases and 5 bases, there was a span of 11 bases. Germline V gives CDR1 SGHNT, CDR2 YYREEE (reference sequence). In DNA form, the CDR3 reads TGTGCCAGCAGCTTGGGCAGGGAGGGAACTGAAGCTTTCTTT. It is translated as CASSLGREGTEAFF. The full variable domain, its missing parts supplied by reference TRBV5-4 and TRBJ1-1, is ETGVTQSPTHLIKTRGQQVTLRCSSQSGHNTVSWYQQALGQGPQFIFQYYREEENGRGNFPPRFSGLQFPNYSSELNVNALELDDSALYLCASSLGREGTEAFFGQGTRLTVV.

The V call is TRBV6-2 or TRBV6-3, the J call TRBJ2-1, with TRBD2 identical over 9 bases. CDR1 and CDR2 from the germline V gene are MNHEY and SVGEGT. J was trimmed by 4 bases and V by 1 base; bases with no gene match: 11. The CDR3 sequence is 18 residues long. CDR3 nucleotide sequence: TGTGCCAGCAGTTACTTAAGCGTAGCGGGGGTTAAGTACAATGAGCAGTTCTTC. Amino acids: CASSYLSVAGVKYNEQFF.

This chain connects TRBV6-5 to TRBJ1-1, with a tentative D call TRBD1 (6 bases). This CDR3 contains 14 residues. Germline loops: CDR1 MNHEY, CDR2 SVGAGI. V gave up 2 bases and J gave up 5 bases, with 12 bases separating them. The CDR3 loop is CASSYQGTLTEAFF. The CDR3 nucleotides read TGTGCCAGCAGTTACCAGGGGACACTAACTGAAGCTTTCTTT.

The V and J genes are TRBV2 and TRBJ2-3, with a weak D call TRBD2 (6 bases). The germline CDR1 and CDR2 sequences are SNHLY and FYNNEI. V lost 2 bases and J 3 bases, leaving 6 bases between the germline ends. CDR3 size: 13 residues. CDR3 in amino acids: CASSELATDTQYF. In DNA, the CDR3 is TGTGCCAGCAGTGAACTAGCGACAGATACGCAGTATTTT.

A single count supports this clone. The chain couples TRBV9 to TRBJ1-3, with unresolved D. The CDR3 length is 16 residues. Germline assignment: CDR1 SGDLS and CDR2 YYNGEE. V was cut by 0 bases and J by 2 bases, with 12 bases left in between. The CDR3 is CASSVAHYPTGNTIYF. The CDR3 DNA sequence: TGTGCCAGCAGCGTAGCCCACTACCCTACTGGAAACACCATATATTTT. The full variable domain, in which reference TRBV9 and TRBJ1-3 provide the parts outside the CDR3, is DSGVTQTPKHLITATGQRVTLRCSPRSGDLSVYWYQQSLDQGLQFLIQYYNGEERAKGNILERFSAQQFPDLHSELNLSSLELGDSALYFCASSVAHYPTGNTIYFGEGSWLTVV.

J is TRBJ1-2 and V is TRBV30, with a weak D call TRBD1 (5 bases). V was trimmed by 0 bases and J by 2 bases, leaving 10 bases between them. CDR1 and CDR2 (germline): GTSNPN, SVGIG (reference sequence). The CDR3 consists of 14 residues. In DNA, the CDR3 is TGTGCCTGGAGTGTAGTCTCAGGGAACTATGGCTACACCTTC. Encoded protein: CAWSVVSGNYGYTF.

The chain joins TRBV2 to TRBJ1-3; D is ambiguous. CDR1 is SNHLY, CDR2 FYNNEI, per germline. Trimming removed 2 bases at V and 0 bases at J, with 5 bases between. The CDR3 runs 14 residues. The chain's CDR3 is CASSELSSGNTIYF. Here the CDR3 DNA reads TGTGCCAGCAGTGAACTGAGCTCTGGAAACACCATATATTTT. Full variable domain (missing parts from reference TRBV2 and TRBJ1-3): EPEVTQTPSHQVTQMGQEVILRCVPISNHLYFYWYRQILGQKVEFLVSFYNNEISEKSEIFDDQFSVERPDGSNFTLKIRSTKLEDSAMYFCASSELSSGNTIYFGEGSWLTVV.